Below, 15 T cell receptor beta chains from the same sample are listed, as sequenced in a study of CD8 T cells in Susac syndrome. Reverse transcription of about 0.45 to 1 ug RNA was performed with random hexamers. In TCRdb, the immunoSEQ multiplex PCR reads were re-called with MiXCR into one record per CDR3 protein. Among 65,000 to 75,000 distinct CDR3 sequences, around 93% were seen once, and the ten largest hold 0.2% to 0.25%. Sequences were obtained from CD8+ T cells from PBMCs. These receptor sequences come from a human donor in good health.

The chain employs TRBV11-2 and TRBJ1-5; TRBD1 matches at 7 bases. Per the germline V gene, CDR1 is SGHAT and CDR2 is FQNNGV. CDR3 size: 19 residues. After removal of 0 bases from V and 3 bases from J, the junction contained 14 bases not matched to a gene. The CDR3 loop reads CASSLDSPESGGYNQPQHF. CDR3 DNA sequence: TGTGCCAGCAGCTTAGATTCGCCGGAATCAGGGGGTTACAATCAGCCCCAGCATTTT.

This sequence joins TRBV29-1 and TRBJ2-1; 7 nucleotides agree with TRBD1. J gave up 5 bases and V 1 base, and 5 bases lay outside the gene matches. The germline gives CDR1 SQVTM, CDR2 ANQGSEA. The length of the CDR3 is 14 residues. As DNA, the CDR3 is TGCAGCGTTGAAGGGGACAGAGGGGACAATGAGCAGTTCTTC. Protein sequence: CSVEGDRGDNEQFF.

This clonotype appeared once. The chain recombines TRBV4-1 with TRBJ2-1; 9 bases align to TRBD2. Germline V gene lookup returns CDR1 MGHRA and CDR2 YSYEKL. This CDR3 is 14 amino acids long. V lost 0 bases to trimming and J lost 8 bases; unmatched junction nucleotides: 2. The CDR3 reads CASSQEAGGYEQFF. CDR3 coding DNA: TGCGCCAGCAGCCAAGAAGCGGGGGGATATGAGCAGTTCTTC.

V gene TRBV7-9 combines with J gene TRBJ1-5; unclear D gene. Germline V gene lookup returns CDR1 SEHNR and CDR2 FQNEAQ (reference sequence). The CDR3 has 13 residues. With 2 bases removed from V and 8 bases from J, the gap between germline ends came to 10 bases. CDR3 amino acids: CASSLLGRKPQHF. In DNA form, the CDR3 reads TGTGCCAGCAGCTTATTAGGTAGGAAGCCCCAGCATTTT. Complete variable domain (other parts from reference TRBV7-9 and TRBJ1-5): DTGVSQNPRHKITKRGQNVTFRCDPISEHNRLYWYRQTLGQGPEFLTYFQNEAQLEKSRLLSDRFSAERPKGSFSTLEIQRTEQGDSAMYLCASSLLGRKPQHFGDGTRLSIL.

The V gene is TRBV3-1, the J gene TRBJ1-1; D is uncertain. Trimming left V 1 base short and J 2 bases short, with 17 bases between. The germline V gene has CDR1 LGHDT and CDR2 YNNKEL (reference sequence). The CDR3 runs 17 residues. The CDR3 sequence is CASSQGTAGPRNTEAFF. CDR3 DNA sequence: TGTGCCAGCAGCCAAGGGACTGCCGGGCCCAGAAACACTGAAGCTTTCTTT.

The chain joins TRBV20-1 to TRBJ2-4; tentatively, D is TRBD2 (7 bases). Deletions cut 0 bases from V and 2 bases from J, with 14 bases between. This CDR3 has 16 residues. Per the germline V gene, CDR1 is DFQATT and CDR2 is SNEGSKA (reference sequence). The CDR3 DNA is TGCAGTGCTAGAGAAAACGGGGGGCTGACCAAAAACATTCAGTACTTC. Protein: CSARENGGLTKNIQYF.

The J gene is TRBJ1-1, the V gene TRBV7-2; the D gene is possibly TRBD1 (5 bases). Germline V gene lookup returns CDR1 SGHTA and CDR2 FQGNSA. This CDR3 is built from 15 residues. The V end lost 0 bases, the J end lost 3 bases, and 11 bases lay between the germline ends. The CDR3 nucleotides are TGTGCCAGCAGCTTAGCGCGGGGACTGGACACTGAAGCTTTCTTT. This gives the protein CASSLARGLDTEAFF. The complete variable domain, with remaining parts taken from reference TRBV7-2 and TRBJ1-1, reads GAGVSQSPSNKVTEKGKDVELRCDPISGHTALYWYRQSLGQGLEFLIYFQGNSAPDKSGLPSDRFSAERTGGSVSTLTIQRTQQEDSAVYLCASSLARGLDTEAFFGQGTRLTVV.

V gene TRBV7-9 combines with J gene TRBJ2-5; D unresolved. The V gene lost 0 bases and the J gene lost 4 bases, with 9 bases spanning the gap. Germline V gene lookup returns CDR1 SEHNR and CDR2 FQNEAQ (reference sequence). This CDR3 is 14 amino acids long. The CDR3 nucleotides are TGTGCCAGCAGCTTAGCGATCCCGGGAGAGACCCAGTACTTC. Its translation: CASSLAIPGETQYF. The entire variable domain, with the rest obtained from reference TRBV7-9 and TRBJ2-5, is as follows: DTGVSQNPRHKITKRGQNVTFRCDPISEHNRLYWYRQTLGQGPEFLTYFQNEAQLEKSRLLSDRFSAERPKGSFSTLEIQRTEQGDSAMYLCASSLAIPGETQYFGPGTRLLVL.

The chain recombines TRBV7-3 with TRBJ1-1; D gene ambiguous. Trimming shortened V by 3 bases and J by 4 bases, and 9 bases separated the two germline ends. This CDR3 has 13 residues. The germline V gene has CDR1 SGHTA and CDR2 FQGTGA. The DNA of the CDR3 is TGTGCCAGCAGCTTGGGCTTTGGCACTGAAGCTTTCTTT. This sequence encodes CASSLGFGTEAFF. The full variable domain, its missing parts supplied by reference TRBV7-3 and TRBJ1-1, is GAGVSQTPSNKVTEKGKYVELRCDPISGHTALYWYRQSLGQGPEFLIYFQGTGAADDSGLPNDRFFAVRPEGSVSTLKIQRTERGDSAVYLCASSLGFGTEAFFGQGTRLTVV.

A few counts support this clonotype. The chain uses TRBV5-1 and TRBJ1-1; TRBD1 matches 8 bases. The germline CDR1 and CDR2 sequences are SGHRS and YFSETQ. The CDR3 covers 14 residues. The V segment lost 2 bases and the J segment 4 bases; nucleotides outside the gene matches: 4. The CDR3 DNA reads TGCGCCAGCAGCTTCGGACAGGGTTTCACTGAAGCTTTCTTT. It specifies CASSFGQGFTEAFF.

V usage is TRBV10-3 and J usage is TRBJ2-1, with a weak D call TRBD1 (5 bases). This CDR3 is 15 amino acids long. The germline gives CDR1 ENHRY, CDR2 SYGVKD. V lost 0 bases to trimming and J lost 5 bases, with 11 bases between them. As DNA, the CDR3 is TGTGCCATCAGTGAGTCTCAGGGCGTAAACAATGAGCAGTTCTTC. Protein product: CAISESQGVNNEQFF.

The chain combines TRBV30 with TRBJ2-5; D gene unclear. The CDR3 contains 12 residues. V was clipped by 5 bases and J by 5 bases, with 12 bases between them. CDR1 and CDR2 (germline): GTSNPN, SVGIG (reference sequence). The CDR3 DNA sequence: TGTGCCTGGTCATATTACGGCGAGACCCAGTACTTC. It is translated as CAWSYYGETQYF.

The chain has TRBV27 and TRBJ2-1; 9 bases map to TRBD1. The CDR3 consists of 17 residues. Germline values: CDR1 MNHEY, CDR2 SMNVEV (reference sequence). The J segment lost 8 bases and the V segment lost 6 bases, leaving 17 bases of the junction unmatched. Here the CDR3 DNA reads TGTGCCAGCAGCACTTCCCTTTCCTCGACAGGGGGGCATGAGCAGTTCTTC. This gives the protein CASSTSLSSTGGHEQFF.

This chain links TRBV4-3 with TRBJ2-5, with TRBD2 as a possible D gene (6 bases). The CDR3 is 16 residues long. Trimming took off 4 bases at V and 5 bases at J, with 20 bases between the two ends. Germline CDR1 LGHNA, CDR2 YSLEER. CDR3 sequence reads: CASSPGAGTTGETQYF. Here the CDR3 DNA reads TGCGCCAGCAGCCCCGGCGCGGGGACGACGGGGGAGACCCAGTACTTC.

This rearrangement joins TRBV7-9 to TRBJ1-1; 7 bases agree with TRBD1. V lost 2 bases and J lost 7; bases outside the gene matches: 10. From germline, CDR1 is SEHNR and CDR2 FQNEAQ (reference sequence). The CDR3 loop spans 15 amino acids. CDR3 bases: TGTGCCAGCAGCTTACCCAGGGGACAGTCCAATGAAGCTTTCTTT. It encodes CASSLPRGQSNEAFF. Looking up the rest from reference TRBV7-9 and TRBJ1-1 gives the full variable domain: DTGVSQNPRHKITKRGQNVTFRCDPISEHNRLYWYRQTLGQGPEFLTYFQNEAQLEKSRLLSDRFSAERPKGSFSTLEIQRTEQGDSAMYLCASSLPRGQSNEAFFGQGTRLTVV.